This entry lists 22 T cell receptor beta chains sequenced from one sample in a study of shared clonotypes between healthy human individuals. CD45RO-negative CD8 cells positively selected for CCR7 made up the naive population, which excluded terminally differentiated effector memory CD45RA+ cells. Generated by immunoSEQ multiplex PCR, the TCRdb table keeps only in-frame clones and is missing some. The data show about 820,000 clones, almost 95% seen once. The sample taken for sequencing was naive CD8+ T cells sorted from blood. The receptors here all came from a man aged 25 to 40 in good health.

The chain joins TRBV10-3 to TRBJ2-7; D is uncertain. V was trimmed by 2 bases and J by 0 bases, leaving 8 bases between them. There are 14 residues in the CDR3. The V gene's germline CDR1 is ENHRY and CDR2 SYGVKD. Here the CDR3 reads CAISETLSSYEQYF. For the CDR3, the DNA is TGTGCCATCAGTGAGACCTTGAGCTCCTACGAGCAGTACTTC.

The chain couples TRBV30 to TRBJ1-3; D is ambiguous. Germline CDR1 is GTSNPN and CDR2 is SVGIG (reference sequence). The CDR3 is 12 amino acids. Trimming shortened V by 4 bases and J by 0 bases, and 4 bases separated the two germline ends. The CDR3 reads CAWNPSGNTIYF. The DNA for the CDR3 is TGTGCCTGGAACCCCTCTGGAAACACCATATATTTT.

In DNA, the CDR3 is TGTGCCTGGAGTCCCACCGACGCTGGTCCCTACGAGCAGTACTTC. It specifies CAWSPTDAGPYEQYF. The chain links TRBV30 to TRBJ2-7; no definite D call. CDR3 length: 15 amino acids. From germline, CDR1 is GTSNPN and CDR2 SVGIG (reference sequence). Trimming took off 2 bases at V and 2 bases at J, with 16 bases between the two ends. Based on the CDR3 plus reference TRBV30 and TRBJ2-7, the full variable domain is SQTIHQWPATLVQPVGSPLSLECTVEGTSNPNLYWYRQAAGRGLQLLFYSVGIGQISSEVPQNLSASRPQDRQFILSSKKLLLSDSGFYLCAWSPTDAGPYEQYFGPGTRLTVT.

This clone was detected only once. This chain links TRBV5-1 with TRBJ2-3; D is perhaps TRBD2 (6 bases). Germline V gene lookup returns CDR1 SGHRS and CDR2 YFSETQ. With 2 bases removed from V and 4 bases from J, the gap between germline ends came to 20 bases. This CDR3 has 17 amino acids. In DNA, the CDR3 is TGCGCCAGCAGCTTCTTAGCGCGGGAACTGGGCTCAGATACGCAGTATTTT. Its translation: CASSFLARELGSDTQYF. Together with reference TRBV5-1 and TRBJ2-3, the CDR3 gives the full variable domain: KAGVTQTPRYLIKTRGQQVTLSCSPISGHRSVSWYQQTPGQGLQFLFEYFSETQRNKGNFPGRFSGRQFSNSRSEMNVSTLELGDSALYLCASSFLARELGSDTQYFGPGTRLTVL.

The V and J genes are TRBV7-6 and TRBJ2-1; TRBD2 matches 8 bases. There are 17 residues in the CDR3. V gave up 4 bases and J gave up 4 bases; unmatched junction bases: 12. CDR1 is SGHVS, CDR2 FNYEAQ, per germline. CDR3 in amino acids: CASSSSLLAENYNEQFF. CDR3 nucleotides: TGTGCCAGCAGCTCCTCCCTACTAGCGGAAAATTACAATGAGCAGTTCTTC.

In the case of this clone: Other DNA sequences in the same sample also yield this CDR3. V and J are TRBV27 and TRBJ2-3; 9 bases are shared with TRBD2. With 3 bases clipped from V and 0 bases from J, the junction kept 1 base outside the gene matches. This CDR3 is 15 amino acids long. Germline V gene data show CDR1 as MNHEY and CDR2 as SMNVEV (reference sequence). The DNA of the CDR3 is TGTGCCAGCAGTTTGCTAGCGGGGAGCACAGATACGCAGTATTTT. Its translation: CASSLLAGSTDTQYF.

The chain uses TRBV7-6 and TRBJ2-3; 12 bases align to TRBD2. There are 18 residues in the CDR3. Germline CDR1 reads SGHVS; CDR2 reads FNYEAQ. The V gene end was trimmed by 5 bases and the J gene end by 0 bases; junction bases not matched to a gene: 9. The CDR3 reads CASSPEASGRGSTDTQYF. The CDR3 DNA is TGTGCCAGCAGCCCCGAAGCTAGCGGGAGGGGCAGCACAGATACGCAGTATTTT. The whole variable domain, filled in from reference TRBV7-6 and TRBJ2-3, reads GAGVSQSPRYKVTKRGQDVALRCDPISGHVSLYWYRQALGQGPEFLTYFNYEAQQDKSGLPNDRFSAERPEGSISTLTIQRTEQRDSAMYRCASSPEASGRGSTDTQYFGPGTRLTVL.

V is TRBV7-9 and J is TRBJ1-4, with 11 bases identical to TRBD1. CDR1 SEHNR and CDR2 FQNEAQ come from the germline V gene (reference sequence). The V and J ends lost 0 bases and 6 bases, in that order; junction bases with no gene match: 3. CDR3 length: 16 residues. The CDR3 nucleotides read TGTGCCAGCAGCTTAGCCCGGGACAGGGGGGATGAAAAACTGTTTTTT. Its translation: CASSLARDRGDEKLFF.

The V gene is TRBV15, the J gene TRBJ2-2, with a weak D call TRBD2 (6 bases). CDR3 size: 15 residues. The V end lost 6 bases, the J end lost 4 bases, and 15 bases lay between the germline ends. Germline loops: CDR1 LNHNV, CDR2 YYDKDF (reference sequence). The CDR3 is CATSDRGLGTGELFF. CDR3 bases: TGTGCCACCAGTGATCGGGGGTTGGGCACCGGGGAGCTGTTTTTT.

The V gene is TRBV9, the J gene TRBJ2-5, with 7 nucleotides matching TRBD1. This CDR3 region has 16 residues. J gave up 1 base and V 4 bases, and 10 bases lay outside the gene matches. Germline loops: CDR1 SGDLS, CDR2 YYNGEE. The CDR3 coding sequence is TGTGCCAGCAGCACCCGCCCCCGGGACAGCCAAGAGACCCAGTACTTC. Translation gives CASSTRPRDSQETQYF.

The chain has TRBV4-3 and TRBJ2-2; a weak D match, TRBD2 (5 bases). Germline CDR1 is LGHNA and CDR2 is YSLEER. Trimming took off 1 base at V and 9 bases at J, with 12 bases between the two ends. The CDR3 sequence is 14 residues long. The CDR3 nucleotides read TGCGCCAGCAGCCAAGTGATGGACTCCAGGGAGCTGTTTTTT. Encoded protein: CASSQVMDSRELFF.

The chain joins TRBV19 to TRBJ1-2, with D perhaps matching TRBD1 (6 bases). The V gene lost 2 bases and the J gene lost 0 bases, with 16 bases spanning the gap. The CDR3 is 17 residues long. Germline V gives CDR1 LNHDA, CDR2 SQIVND (reference sequence). The CDR3 DNA follows: TGTGCCAGTAGTATAAGGGGTCCACGGACAGCTAACTATGGCTACACCTTC. Its translation is CASSIRGPRTANYGYTF.

This chain uses TRBV29-1 with TRBJ2-2; no firm D call. The CDR3 spans 12 residues. V lost 4 bases, J lost 4 bases, and 7 bases lay in between. Per the germline V gene, CDR1 is SQVTM and CDR2 is ANQGSEA. In DNA, the CDR3 is TGCAGCGTTGTTAGAGGCACCGGGGAGCTGTTTTTT. Its protein product is CSVVRGTGELFF.

V usage is TRBV29-1 and J usage is TRBJ1-2, with D perhaps matching TRBD1 (6 bases). The V and J ends lost 6 bases and 3 bases respectively, with 11 bases between them. This CDR3 contains 12 residues. Germline loops: CDR1 SQVTM, CDR2 ANQGSEA. The DNA for the CDR3 is TGCAGCGTCCGGCCAGGGGACTATGGCTACACCTTC. It codes for CSVRPGDYGYTF.

The V and J genes are TRBV9 and TRBJ2-3, with 7 bases that match TRBD2. The CDR3 consists of 17 residues. CDR1 and CDR2 (germline): SGDLS, YYNGEE. The ends lost 1 base at V and 0 bases at J; junction bases unmatched: 8. CDR3 sequence (DNA): TGTGCCAGCAGCGTACGAGGGAGGGCAGGGAGCACAGATACGCAGTATTTT. Amino acid sequence: CASSVRGRAGSTDTQYF.

The chain has TRBV29-1 and TRBJ2-1, with 8 bases aligning to TRBD2. The J segment lost 4 bases and the V segment lost 6 bases, leaving 11 bases of the junction unmatched. This CDR3 has 15 residues. Germline-derived CDR1 and CDR2 are SQVTM and ANQGSEA. The CDR3 here is CSVKGAGATYNEQFF. DNA of the CDR3: TGCAGCGTAAAAGGAGCGGGAGCCACATACAATGAGCAGTTCTTC.

The chain couples TRBV6-5 to TRBJ2-7; no clear D gene. The ends were cut back, 6 bases at V and 2 bases at J, with 17 bases in the middle. Per the germline V gene, CDR1 is MNHEY and CDR2 is SVGAGI. The CDR3 is made up of 15 amino acids. CDR3 in amino acids: CASRSEKKYPYEQYF. The CDR3 coding sequence is TGTGCCAGCAGATCTGAAAAGAAATACCCCTACGAGCAGTACTTC.

The chain uses TRBV6-1 and TRBJ2-7; 10 nucleotides align to TRBD1. The CDR3 extends over 14 amino acids. V shed 8 bases, J shed 7 bases, and the junction held 11 bases outside the gene matches. Germline CDR1 MNHNS, CDR2 SASEGT. CDR3 protein: CASVRGQGLGEQYF. The CDR3 DNA sequence: TGTGCCAGCGTTAGGGGACAGGGGTTGGGGGAGCAGTACTTC.

The chain recombines TRBV14 with TRBJ2-1, with 8 bases identical to TRBD2. This CDR3 comprises 16 residues. The J segment lost 4 bases and the V segment lost 6 bases, leaving 11 bases of the junction unmatched. From germline, CDR1 is SGHDN and CDR2 FVKESK. CDR3 sequence reads: CASSLFTSGLYNEQFF. The CDR3 DNA reads as TGTGCCAGCAGTCTGTTCACTAGCGGCTTATACAATGAGCAGTTCTTC.

The gene calls are TRBV29-1 and TRBJ2-2; D is possibly TRBD2 (5 bases). CDR1 SQVTM and CDR2 ANQGSEA come from the germline V gene. The CDR3 covers 18 residues. The V and J ends lost 4 bases and 4 bases respectively, with 25 bases between them. The CDR3 coding sequence is TGCAGCGTTGTAAAGTTCGTAGGGCCGATGGCGGGCACCGGGGAGCTGTTTTTT. This gives the protein CSVVKFVGPMAGTGELFF.

The chain has TRBV28 and TRBJ1-1; D is perhaps TRBD1 (5 bases). The CDR3 has 15 residues. Deletions cut 5 bases from V and 8 bases from J, with 21 bases between. Germline-derived CDR1 and CDR2 are MDHEN and SYDVKM. CDR3: CASSPRLGREREAFF. DNA for the CDR3: TGTGCCAGCAGTCCACGGTTGGGCAGGGAGAGAGAAGCTTTCTTT.

The chain couples TRBV7-2 to TRBJ1-1; D is uncertain. The germline V gene has CDR1 SGHTA and CDR2 FQGNSA. CDR3 length: 12 amino acids. The ends were cut back, 4 bases at V and 3 bases at J, with 6 bases in the middle. The CDR3 loop reads CASSSGYTEAFF. The DNA of the CDR3 is TGTGCCAGCAGCTCGGGGTACACTGAAGCTTTCTTT.